This is a list of T cell receptor beta chains from one sample in a study of T cells in Graves' hyperthyroidism and ophthalmopathy. TCRdb redid the calling of the multiplex PCR reads with MiXCR, one entry per CDR3 protein. The sample lists 700,000 to 950,000 distinct CDR3 sequences, just over 35% occurring once. The specimen was blood. These receptor sequences come from a middle-aged woman with Graves' hyperthyroidism. CDR3s include the opening cysteine and the closing phenylalanine or tryptophan. Each record gives: clone size, J gene, D gene, V gene, CDR3 length, CDR3 DNA, CDR3 protein. D genes are given only for firm matches. Expanded clones are given a class, and other clones once, few, many or no size at all.

>many|TRBJ2-5|TRBD1|TRBV10-3|13
TGTGCCATCAGTCTACAGGGGGCCCAGACCCAGTACTTC
CAISLQGAQTQYF
>many|TRBJ1-1|TRBD1|TRBV10-2|13
TGCGCCAGCAGCTCCGACAGGGAAGGTGAAGCTTTCTTT
CASSSDREGEAFF
>few|TRBJ1-2|-|TRBV6-6|12
TGTGCCGGACTCGGCGGGGTCTATGGCTACACCTTC
CAGLGGVYGYTF
>-|TRBJ1-1|-|TRBV7-8|15
TGTGCCAGCAGCTTACGGGGGGGAATAAACACTGAAGCTTTCTTT
CASSLRGGINTEAFF
>-|TRBJ2-2|TRBD2|TRBV11-3|14
TGTGCCAGCAGCTGGGAGGGATCAGCGGGGGAGCTGTTTTTT
CASSWEGSAGELFF
>once|TRBJ2-3|TRBD2|TRBV6-5|16
TGTGCCAGCAGTTACTCCGGCGGGGGGGCGAGTGATACGCAGTATTTT
CASSYSGGGASDTQYF
>few|TRBJ2-5|-|TRBV6-1|15
TGTGCCAGCAGTGAAGGGCGTTATCCGGAAGAGACCCAGTACTTC
CASSEGRYPEETQYF
>-|TRBJ2-5|-|TRBV11-2|14
TGTGCCAGCAGCTTAGCAGCAGGGAGAGAGACCCAGTACTTC
CASSLAAGRETQYF
>-|TRBJ2-2|-|TRBV5-4|15
TGTGCCAGCAGCTTTCTAGGGGTCGGCACCGGGGAGCTGTTTTTT
CASSFLGVGTGELFF
>-|TRBJ2-7|-|TRBV7-9|14
TGCGCCAGCAGCTTCGAGGCCACAGCCTACGAGCAGTACTTC
CASSFEATAYEQYF
>few|TRBJ1-5|-|TRBV7-4|14
TGTGCCAGCAGCTTGGTACAGTCCAATCAGCCCCAGCATTTT
CASSLVQSNQPQHF
>-|TRBJ1-2|-|TRBV6-6|15
TGTGCCGGACGGGGGGTTAAAGACGGAGTTGCCGGCTACACCTTC
CAGRGVKDGVAGYTF
>-|TRBJ2-7|TRBD2|TRBV12-3/TRBV12-4|15
TGTGCCAGCAGTCCCCTAGCGGGAGATCTCGACGAGCAGTACTTC
CASSPLAGDLDEQYF
>-|TRBJ2-7|TRBD1|TRBV20-1|17
TGCAGTGCTAGTCAATGGGTGGACAGGGCGGGCCCCTACGAGCGGTACTTC
CSASQWVDRAGPYERYF
>once|TRBJ1-2|-|TRBV7-2|16
TGTGCCAGCAGCTCAAGATGGGACGGACCTAACTATGGCTACACCTTC
CASSSRWDGPNYGYTF
>-|TRBJ2-1|TRBD2|TRBV10-3|14
TGTGCCATCGGAACCGGGACTAGCGCCAATGAGCAGTTCTTC
CAIGTGTSANEQFF